The 3 T cell receptor beta chains below were found in one sample sequenced in a study of T cell clones after liver transplantation. The data were produced by immunoSEQ multiplex PCR, yet TCRdb's version contains in-frame clones alone and is incomplete. The table has 45,000 to 55,000 clones, approximately 84% seen once; the top ten hold around 7.8%. Sequenced material: CD4+ T cells from blood, taken before liver transplant. The receptors stem from a human donor who received a liver transplant.

The gene calls are TRBV5-1 and TRBJ1-1; tentative D call: TRBD1 (5 bases). CDR1 and CDR2 from the germline V gene are SGHRS and YFSETQ. Trimming took 6 bases from V and 1 from J, leaving 10 bases between them. This CDR3 is 13 amino acids long. The chain's CDR3 is CASKGTGNTEAFF. In nucleotides, the CDR3 is TGCGCCAGCAAAGGGACGGGGAACACTGAAGCTTTCTTT.

This clone is labeled as medium-sized (0.01 to 0.1%). The J gene is TRBJ2-7, the V gene TRBV29-1; 10 nucleotides line up with TRBD1. This CDR3 comprises 14 residues. Germline V gene data show CDR1 as SQVTM and CDR2 as ANQGSEA. Trimming at V came to 1 base and at J to 5 bases, leaving 5 bases not matched to a gene. CDR3 in DNA: TGCAGCGTTGAAGCCGGGACAGGGGTTAACGAGCAGTACTTC. This codes for CSVEAGTGVNEQYF.

This chain joins TRBV5-8 and TRBJ1-4; TRBD1 matches at 8 bases. Germline CDR1 is SGHTS and CDR2 is YDEGEE. The CDR3 is made up of 16 amino acids. The ends lost 1 base at V and 7 bases at J; junction bases unmatched: 9. The CDR3 nucleotides are TGTGCCAGCAGCTTGTACGCGACAGGGGAGGCTGAAAAACTGTTTTTT. Translation gives CASSLYATGEAEKLFF.